The 27 T cell receptor beta chains listed next were all sequenced from one sample in a study of OX40 agonist ivuxolimab in advanced cancers. Generated by immunoSEQ multiplex PCR, the TCRdb table keeps only in-frame clones and is missing some. The profile shows tens of thousands of clones, roughly nine tenths of them singletons. The sequencing used CD4+ or CD8+ T cells sorted from blood, collected in a trial of the OX40 agonist ivuxolimab. All receptors derive from an adult with an advanced solid tumor such as melanoma, head and neck, liver or kidney cancer.

This chain joins TRBV9 and TRBJ2-1, with D perhaps TRBD1 (5 bases). Germline V gene sequence: CDR1 SGDLS, CDR2 YYNGEE. The CDR3 covers 15 residues. Trimming left V 4 bases short and J 6 bases short, with 17 bases between. CDR3 loop: CASSPRTTQGNEQFF. DNA for the CDR3: TGTGCCAGCAGCCCAAGGACCACCCAGGGCAATGAGCAGTTCTTC.

This clone was counted a few times. The chain has TRBV15 and TRBJ2-6, with D unclear. Trimming took 0 bases from V and 1 from J, leaving 7 bases between them. The CDR3 extends over 16 amino acids. CDR1 LNHNV and CDR2 YYDKDF come from the germline V gene (reference sequence). The CDR3 nucleotides are TGTGCCACCAGCAGAGAAAGGAAGTCTGGGGCCAACGTCCTGACTTTC. Translating it yields CATSRERKSGANVLTF.

The chain combines TRBV10-2 with TRBJ2-7; D is unclear. The CDR3 length is 13 residues. The ends were cut back, 2 bases at V and 4 bases at J, with 9 bases in the middle. Germline loops: CDR1 WSHSY, CDR2 SAAADI. For the CDR3, the DNA is TGCGCCAGCAGTGAGGGTATTGGGTACGAGCAGTACTTC. Translation: CASSEGIGYEQYF.

The rearrangement links TRBV7-9 to TRBJ2-1; D could derive from TRBD1 or TRBD2 (5 bases each). Germline-derived CDR1 and CDR2 are SEHNR and FQNEAQ (reference sequence). The CDR3 has 16 residues. V lost 1 base and J lost 6, with 16 bases in between. The CDR3, as DNA: TGTGCCAGCAGCTTAGGTTGGGACCGCCGGAGCAATGAGCAGTTCTTC. This gives the protein CASSLGWDRRSNEQFF. The entire variable domain, with the rest obtained from reference TRBV7-9 and TRBJ2-1, is as follows: DTGVSQNPRHKITKRGQNVTFRCDPISEHNRLYWYRQTLGQGPEFLTYFQNEAQLEKSRLLSDRFSAERPKGSFSTLEIQRTEQGDSAMYLCASSLGWDRRSNEQFFGPGTRLTVL.

The chain uses TRBV7-9 and TRBJ1-1, with 8 bases identical to TRBD1. J gave up 0 bases and V 3 bases, and 3 bases lay outside the gene matches. The CDR3 is 15 residues long. Germline CDR1 reads SEHNR; CDR2 reads FQNEAQ (reference sequence). CDR3 sequence: CASSFQGALNTEAFF. DNA for the CDR3: TGTGCCAGCAGCTTTCAGGGGGCTTTGAACACTGAAGCTTTCTTT.

The chain recombines TRBV10-1 with TRBJ2-7; D gene uncertain. CDR3 length equals 14 residues. Trimming stripped 3 bases from V and 5 bases from J, with 14 bases between. From germline, CDR1 is WNHNN and CDR2 SYGVQD (reference sequence). CDR3 amino acids: CASSDRARKDEQYF. CDR3 DNA sequence: TGCGCCAGCAGTGATCGCGCAAGAAAAGACGAGCAGTACTTC.

The rearrangement joins TRBV7-8 to TRBJ2-7; 9 bases line up with TRBD1. V was pared by 3 bases and J by 6 bases, with 9 bases of the junction left unmatched. There are 15 residues in the CDR3. Germline V gives CDR1 SGHVS, CDR2 FQNEAQ. CDR3 in amino acids: CASSFSPGTGIEQYF. In nucleotides, the CDR3 is TGTGCCAGCAGCTTTTCCCCCGGGACAGGGATCGAGCAGTACTTC.

This clone was seen a single time. The J gene is TRBJ2-7, the V gene TRBV27, with D possibly called TRBD1 or TRBD2 (5 bases each). This CDR3 has 11 residues. V was shortened by 6 bases and J by 6 bases, with 9 bases between the two germline ends. CDR1 is MNHEY and CDR2 is SMNVEV in the germline V gene (reference sequence). CDR3 nucleotide sequence: TGTGCCAGCAGCAGGGCGGGCGAGCAGTACTTC. Translation gives CASSRAGEQYF.

The chain couples TRBV10-2 to TRBJ2-1; 7 bases match TRBD2. The trim removed 3 bases at V and 7 bases at J, leaving 6 bases unmatched. In germline, CDR1 is WSHSY, CDR2 SAAADI. The CDR3 spans 14 residues. In DNA, the CDR3 is TGCGCCAGCAGTGACGTGGGAGCGGGGAATGAGCAGTTCTTC. This translates into CASSDVGAGNEQFF.

The rearrangement uses TRBV30 and TRBJ1-2, with D unresolved. This CDR3 is built from 12 residues. The V end was cut by 7 bases, the J end by 7 bases, with 16 bases between. Germline CDR1 and CDR2: GTSNPN and SVGIG (reference sequence). The CDR3 nucleotides read TGTGCCTTAAGTCTGGGGTTGCCTGGCTACACCTTC. It is translated as CALSLGLPGYTF.

The rearrangement joins TRBV2 to TRBJ2-7; 10 bases are a match to TRBD2. Trimming cost V 5 bases and J 0 bases; bases outside gene matches: 7. Per germline, CDR1 SNHLY and CDR2 FYNNEI. The CDR3 has 16 residues. The CDR3 protein is CASSWVLAGNSYEQYF. The CDR3 region has the DNA TGTGCCAGCAGTTGGGTACTAGCGGGGAACTCCTACGAGCAGTACTTC.

The V call is TRBV30, the J call TRBJ2-3; D gene ambiguous. Germline V gene sequence: CDR1 GTSNPN, CDR2 SVGIG (reference sequence). With 0 bases removed from V and 6 bases from J, the gap between germline ends came to 10 bases. CDR3 size: 13 residues. CDR3: CAWSVLNYDTQYF. CDR3 nucleotides: TGTGCCTGGAGTGTACTTAACTATGATACGCAGTATTTT.

CDR3 in amino acids: CASSLVSAGTDTQYF. The CDR3 region has the DNA TGTGCCAGCAGCTTAGTGTCGGCAGGCACAGATACGCAGTATTTT. This chain uses TRBV7-9 with TRBJ2-3, with D unresolved. The CDR3 extends over 15 amino acids. V lost 1 base and J 1 base, leaving 9 bases between the germline ends. Germline assignment: CDR1 SEHNR and CDR2 FQNEAQ (reference sequence).

The chain combines TRBV30 with TRBJ1-5; 7 bases align to TRBD1. The CDR3 runs to 15 residues. Germline CDR1 and CDR2: GTSNPN and SVGIG (reference sequence). With V trimmed by 4 bases and J by 0 bases, 6 bases remained unmatched. CDR3 sequence: CAWTQGGLSNQPQHF. The CDR3, as DNA: TGTGCCTGGACCCAGGGGGGGCTTAGCAATCAGCCCCAGCATTTT.

The rearrangement links TRBV13 to TRBJ2-7; a weak D match, TRBD1 (6 bases). Between the trimmed V and J ends, which lost 1 base and 7 bases, there was a span of 17 bases. Germline values: CDR1 PRHDT, CDR2 FYEKMQ (reference sequence). This CDR3 comprises 15 residues. This chain's CDR3 is CASSLEQGKIGEQYF. The CDR3 DNA sequence: TGTGCCAGCAGCTTAGAGCAGGGGAAAATCGGGGAGCAGTACTTC. Full variable domain (remainder filled in from reference TRBV13 and TRBJ2-7): AAGVIQSPRHLIKEKRETATLKCYPIPRHDTVYWYQQGPGQDPQFLISFYEKMQSDKGSIPDRFSAQQFSDYHSELNMSSLELGDSALYFCASSLEQGKIGEQYFGPGTRLTVT.

The CDR3 DNA is TGTGCCAGCAGTTACCTACCGACAGGGGGAACCTACGAGCAGTACTTC. Protein sequence: CASSYLPTGGTYEQYF. The chain employs TRBV6-6 and TRBJ2-7, with 9 bases fitting TRBD1. Trimming at V came to 2 bases and at J to 2 bases, leaving 7 bases not matched to a gene. The CDR3 length is 16 residues. Germline V gene lookup returns CDR1 MNHNY and CDR2 SVGAGI (reference sequence).

The chain employs TRBV9 and TRBJ2-3; TRBD1 might be the D (5 bases). Germline CDR1 and CDR2: SGDLS and YYNGEE. V was trimmed by 1 base and J by 3 bases, leaving 15 bases between them. This CDR3 contains 16 residues. CDR3 nucleotides: TGTGCCAGCAGCGTACCTCAGGGCGCAGGGACAGATACGCAGTATTTT. Translation gives CASSVPQGAGTDTQYF.

This clone was counted a single time. The chain employs TRBV19 and TRBJ2-1, with D possibly matching TRBD2 (6 bases). The CDR3 has 14 residues. Trimming removed 9 bases from V and 3 bases from J, with 15 bases in between. CDR1 and CDR2 from the germline V gene are LNHDA and SQIVND (reference sequence). The CDR3 sequence: CASLGGANYNEQFF. The CDR3 region has the DNA TGTGCCAGCCTCGGGGGAGCCAACTACAATGAGCAGTTCTTC.

The rearrangement links TRBV28 to TRBJ2-5, with TRBD1 identical over 7 bases. J lost 0 bases, V lost 4 bases, and 5 bases had no gene match. CDR1 MDHEN and CDR2 SYDVKM come from the germline V gene. The CDR3 consists of 15 residues. CDR3 bases: TGTGCCAGCAGTTCCGAGGACAGGTACCAAGAGACCCAGTACTTC. As protein: CASSSEDRYQETQYF.

The gene calls are TRBV10-1 and TRBJ2-1, with D perhaps TRBD1 (6 bases). Deletions cut 6 bases from V and 10 bases from J, with 16 bases between. The CDR3 length is 13 residues. Germline loops: CDR1 WNHNN, CDR2 SYGVQD (reference sequence). The CDR3: CASRDSSSWEQFF. CDR3 sequence (DNA): TGCGCCAGCAGGGACAGTTCCTCCTGGGAGCAGTTCTTC.

V usage is TRBV6-1 and J usage is TRBJ2-7, with 8 bases matching TRBD1. The CDR3 extends over 15 amino acids. Germline V gene sequence: CDR1 MNHNS, CDR2 SASEGT. J lost 3 bases, V lost 2 bases, and 6 bases had no gene match. The CDR3 is CASSEKQGAGYEQYF. Here the CDR3 DNA reads TGTGCCAGCAGTGAAAAGCAGGGGGCAGGCTACGAGCAGTACTTC.

The chain couples TRBV21-1 to TRBJ2-1; the table's D call of TRBD2 was not tested on the DNA. TRBV21-1 is a pseudogene segment. The CDR3 has 20 residues. DNA for the CDR3: TGTGCCAGCAGCAAAGCTTCGGGACTAGCGGGAGGGCCGTTCTACAATGAGCAGTTCTTC. This encodes CASSKASGLAGGPFYNEQFF.

The chain uses TRBV9 and TRBJ2-2, with D hard to call. The CDR3 is made up of 13 amino acids. The germline V gene encodes CDR1 SGDLS and CDR2 YYNGEE. V was shortened by 4 bases and J by 7 bases, with 11 bases between the two germline ends. CDR3 in DNA: TGTGCCAGCAGCTCCAACTGGGGCGGGGAGCTGTTTTTT. Protein sequence: CASSSNWGGELFF.

The chain has TRBV19 and TRBJ2-7; 8 bases are a match to TRBD1. V was clipped by 5 bases and J by 4 bases; unmatched bases: 7. Germline CDR1 LNHDA, CDR2 SQIVND (reference sequence). This CDR3 region has 14 residues. Here the CDR3 reads CASSLTGVDYEQYF. The CDR3 DNA follows: TGTGCCAGTAGTCTGACAGGGGTCGATTACGAGCAGTACTTC.

This clone was detected once. The V call is TRBV6-4, the J call TRBJ1-4; perhaps TRBD1 as D (5 bases). Germline V gene sequence: CDR1 MRHNA, CDR2 SNTAGT. V gave up 5 bases and J gave up 13 bases, with 14 bases separating them. CDR3 size: 12 residues. The CDR3, as DNA: TGTGCCAGCAGTATCCAGATGCAGGGACTGTTTTTT. Translated, it gives CASSIQMQGLFF.

This rearrangement joins TRBV9 to TRBJ1-1, with 9 bases that match TRBD1. Germline CDR1 SGDLS, CDR2 YYNGEE. The CDR3 has 14 amino acids. After removal of 3 bases from V and 6 bases from J, the junction contained 6 bases not matched to a gene. DNA of the CDR3: TGTGCCAGCAGCGCGGGGACAGGGAAGGCTGAAGCTTTCTTT. Translated: CASSAGTGKAEAFF.

This chain links TRBV14 with TRBJ2-7; TRBD2 agrees at 8 bases. The ends lost 4 bases at V and 3 bases at J; junction bases unmatched: 8. The CDR3 is made up of 15 amino acids. Germline-derived CDR1 and CDR2 are SGHDN and FVKESK. This CDR3 is CASSPPGGGLYEQYF. CDR3 in DNA: TGTGCCAGCAGCCCCCCGGGAGGGGGGCTCTACGAGCAGTACTTC.